The following is a T cell receptor (beta chain) sequence with its context. Its specificity is unknown. The data were taken from a study of identical twins. TCRdb reanalysed the 5' RACE reads using MiXCR and keeps one entry per CDR3 protein. The sample contains 450,000 to 650,000 distinct CDR3 sequences, around 15% of which appear only once. General observations from the study: Cross-sectional statistics underpinned the conclusions; the same donors were not followed.

These data were also filed under a second study, of yellow fever vaccine responses in identical twins. Per that paper: Twins reportedly showed a vaccine T cell response that seemed partly convergent and partly personalized.

This TCR came from a woman aged 18-35 years in good health. Sequences were obtained from CD4+ T cells sorted from blood.

The CDR3 DNA is TGTGCCATCCAAGCGGGAGGTCCCTACAATGAGCAGTTCTTC. It is translated as CAIQAGGPYNEQFF. The chain uses TRBV24-1 and TRBJ2-1; 9 bases match TRBD2. The germline V gene encodes CDR1 KGHDR and CDR2 SFDVKD. V shed 11 bases, J shed 2 bases, and the junction held 6 bases outside the gene matches. The CDR3 spans 14 residues.